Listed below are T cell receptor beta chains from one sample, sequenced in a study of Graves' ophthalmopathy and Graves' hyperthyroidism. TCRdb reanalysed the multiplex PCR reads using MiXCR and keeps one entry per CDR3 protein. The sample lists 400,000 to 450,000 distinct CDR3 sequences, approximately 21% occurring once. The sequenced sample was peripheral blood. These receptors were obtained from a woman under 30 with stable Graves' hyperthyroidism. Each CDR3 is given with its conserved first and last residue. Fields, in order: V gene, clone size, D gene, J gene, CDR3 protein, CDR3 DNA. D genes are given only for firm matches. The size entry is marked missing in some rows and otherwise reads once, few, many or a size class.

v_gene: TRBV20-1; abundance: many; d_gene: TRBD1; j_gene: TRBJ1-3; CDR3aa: CSASGGSGNTIYF; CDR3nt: TGCAGTGCTTCAGGGGGCTCTGGAAACACCATATATTTT
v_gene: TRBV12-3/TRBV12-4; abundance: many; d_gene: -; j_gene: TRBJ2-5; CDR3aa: CASSFNRRQETQYF; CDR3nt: TGTGCCAGCAGTTTCAACAGGAGACAAGAGACCCAGTACTTC
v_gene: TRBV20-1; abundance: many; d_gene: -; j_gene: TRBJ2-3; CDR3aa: CSAYTGYQTTDTQYF; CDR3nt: TGCAGTGCTTATACAGGGTACCAAACCACAGATACGCAGTATTTT
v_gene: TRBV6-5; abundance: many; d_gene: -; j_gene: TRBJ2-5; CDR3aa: CASSYSRLETQYF; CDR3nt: TGTGCCAGCAGTTACTCTCGGTTGGAGACCCAGTACTTC
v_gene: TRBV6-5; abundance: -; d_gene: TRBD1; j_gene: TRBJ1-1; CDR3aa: CASRSDRGIHEAFF; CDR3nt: TGTGCCAGCAGATCGGACAGGGGGATTCACGAAGCTTTCTTT
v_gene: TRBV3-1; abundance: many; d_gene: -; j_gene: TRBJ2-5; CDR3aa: CASSDPLQETQYF; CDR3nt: TGTGCCAGCAGCGATCCTCTCCAAGAGACCCAGTACTTC
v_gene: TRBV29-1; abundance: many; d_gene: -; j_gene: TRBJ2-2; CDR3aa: CSVEPRSGELFF; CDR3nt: TGCAGCGTTGAACCCCGGTCCGGGGAGCTGTTTTTT
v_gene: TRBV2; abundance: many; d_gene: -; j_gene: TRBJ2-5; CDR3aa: CASSSYLGARETQYF; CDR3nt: TGTGCCAGCAGCTCCTATTTAGGGGCGCGGGAGACCCAGTACTTC
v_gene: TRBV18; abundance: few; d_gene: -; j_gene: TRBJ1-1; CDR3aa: CASAAGTEAFF; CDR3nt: TGTGCCAGCGCCGCAGGCACTGAAGCTTTCTTT
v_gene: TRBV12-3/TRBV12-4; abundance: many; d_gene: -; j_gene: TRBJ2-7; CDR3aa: CASSHGGISYEQYF; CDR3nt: TGTGCCAGCAGCCATGGAGGGATCTCCTACGAGCAGTACTTC
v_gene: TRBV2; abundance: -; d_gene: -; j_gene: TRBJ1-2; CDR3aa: CASREDRDGYTF; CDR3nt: TGTGCCAGCAGGGAGGACAGAGATGGCTACACCTTC
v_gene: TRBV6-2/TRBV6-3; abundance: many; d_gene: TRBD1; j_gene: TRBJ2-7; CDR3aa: CASSHGQGKEQYF; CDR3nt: TGTGCCAGCAGCCACGGACAGGGTAAGGAGCAGTACTTC
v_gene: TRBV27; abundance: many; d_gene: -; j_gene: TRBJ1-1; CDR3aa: CASSPPRFTEAFF; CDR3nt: TGTGCCAGCAGTCCACCTAGGTTTACTGAAGCTTTCTTT
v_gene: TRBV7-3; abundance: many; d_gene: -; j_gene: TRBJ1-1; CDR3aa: CASSPDRKTEAFF; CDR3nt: TGTGCCAGCAGCCCCGACAGGAAAACTGAAGCTTTCTTT
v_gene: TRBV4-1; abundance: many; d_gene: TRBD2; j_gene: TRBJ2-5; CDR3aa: CASRRLAGETQYF; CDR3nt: TGCGCCAGCAGGCGACTAGCGGGGGAGACCCAGTACTTC
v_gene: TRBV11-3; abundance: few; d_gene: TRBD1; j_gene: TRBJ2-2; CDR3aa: CASSSGQGATGELFF; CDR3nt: TGTGCCAGCAGCTCGGGACAGGGGGCCACCGGGGAGCTGTTTTTT
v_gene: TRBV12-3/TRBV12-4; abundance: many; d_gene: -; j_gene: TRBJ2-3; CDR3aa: CASSLDGSTDTQYF; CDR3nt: TGTGCCAGCAGTCTGGACGGGTCCACAGATACGCAGTATTTT
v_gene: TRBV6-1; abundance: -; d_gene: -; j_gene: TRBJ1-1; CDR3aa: CASRQQGTTEAFF; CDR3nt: TGTGCCAGCAGACAACAGGGAACTACCGAAGCTTTCTTT
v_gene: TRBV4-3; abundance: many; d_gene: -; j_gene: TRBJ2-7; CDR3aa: CASSQAYNGAYEQYF; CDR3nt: TGCGCCAGCAGCCAAGCCTATAACGGGGCATACGAGCAGTACTTC
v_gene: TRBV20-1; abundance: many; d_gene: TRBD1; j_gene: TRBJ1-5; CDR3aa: CSAQLQGNQPQHF; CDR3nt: TGCAGTGCCCAACTACAGGGGAATCAGCCCCAGCATTTT
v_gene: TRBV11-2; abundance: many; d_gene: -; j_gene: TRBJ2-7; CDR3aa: CASSPGRRGSEQYF; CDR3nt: TGTGCCAGCAGCCCCGGACGACGGGGGTCCGAGCAGTACTTC
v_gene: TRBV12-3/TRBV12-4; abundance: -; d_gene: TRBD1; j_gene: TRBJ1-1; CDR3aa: CASSYGTGDEAFF; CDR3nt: TGTGCCAGCAGTTATGGGACAGGGGATGAAGCTTTCTTT
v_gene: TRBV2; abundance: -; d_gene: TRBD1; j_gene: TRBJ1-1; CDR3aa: CASRLLGTGGTEAFF; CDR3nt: TGTGCCAGCAGACTTCTTGGGACAGGGGGGACTGAAGCTTTCTTT
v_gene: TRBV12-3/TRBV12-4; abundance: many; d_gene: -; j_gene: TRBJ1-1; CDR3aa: CASSLATILGSIGEAFF; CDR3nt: TGTGCCAGCAGTTTAGCGACGATACTTGGGAGCATCGGTGAAGCTTTCTTT
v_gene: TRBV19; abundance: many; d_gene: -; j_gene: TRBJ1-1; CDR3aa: CASSETVNTEAFF; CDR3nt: TGTGCCAGTTCAGAGACGGTGAACACTGAAGCTTTCTTT
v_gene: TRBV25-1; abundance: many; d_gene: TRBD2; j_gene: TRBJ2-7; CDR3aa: CASSAPGLAGGKQYF; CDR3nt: TGTGCCAGCAGTGCCCCGGGACTAGCGGGAGGAAAGCAGTACTTC
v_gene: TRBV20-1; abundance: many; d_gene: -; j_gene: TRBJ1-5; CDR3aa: CSARQGWGNQPQHF; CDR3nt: TGCAGTGCTCGCCAGGGTTGGGGCAATCAGCCCCAGCATTTT
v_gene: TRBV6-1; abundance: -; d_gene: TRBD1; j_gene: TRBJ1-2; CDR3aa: CASSEGQGSYTF; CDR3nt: TGTGCCAGCAGTGAAGGACAGGGGAGCTACACCTTC
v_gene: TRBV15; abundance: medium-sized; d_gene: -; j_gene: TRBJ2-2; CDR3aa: CATSRDLTGELFF; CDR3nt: TGTGCCACCAGCAGAGATCTCACCGGGGAGCTGTTTTTT
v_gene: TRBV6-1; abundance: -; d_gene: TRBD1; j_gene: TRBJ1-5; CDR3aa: CASSPRTGMLEPQHF; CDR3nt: TGTGCCAGCAGTCCAAGGACAGGGATGTTGGAGCCCCAGCATTTT
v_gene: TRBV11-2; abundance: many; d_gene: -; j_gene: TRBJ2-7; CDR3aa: CASSQAGYSYEQYF; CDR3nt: TGTGCCAGCAGCCAGGCCGGGTATTCCTACGAGCAGTACTTC
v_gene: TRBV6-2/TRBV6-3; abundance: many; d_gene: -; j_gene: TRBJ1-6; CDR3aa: CASAYGWRDSPLHF; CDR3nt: TGTGCCAGCGCGTACGGGTGGAGAGATTCACCCCTCCACTTT
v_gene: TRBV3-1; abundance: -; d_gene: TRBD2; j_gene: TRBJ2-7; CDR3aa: CASSLQAGAVLYEQYF; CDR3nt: TGTGCCAGCAGCCTTCAAGCGGGAGCGGTGCTGTACGAGCAGTACTTC
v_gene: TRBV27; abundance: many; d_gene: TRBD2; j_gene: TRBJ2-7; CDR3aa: CASSLLAGVFEQYF; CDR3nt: TGTGCCAGCAGTTTACTAGCGGGAGTTTTCGAGCAGTACTTC
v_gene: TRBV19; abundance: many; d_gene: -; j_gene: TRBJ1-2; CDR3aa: CASSTRTVDYTF; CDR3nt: TGTGCCAGTAGTACTCGGACCGTTGACTACACCTTC
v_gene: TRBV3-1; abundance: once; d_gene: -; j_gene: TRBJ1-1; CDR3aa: CASSQDLGGGGMSTEAFF; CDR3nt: TGTGCCAGCAGCCAAGATTTGGGCGGGGGAGGTATGAGCACTGAAGCTTTCTTT
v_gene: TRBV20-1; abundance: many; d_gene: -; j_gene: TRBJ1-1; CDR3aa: CSARYSANTEAFF; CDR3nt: TGCAGTGCTAGATACAGCGCGAACACTGAAGCTTTCTTT
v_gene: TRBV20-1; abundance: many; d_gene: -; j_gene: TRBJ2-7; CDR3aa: CSARVSGREEQYF; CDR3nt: TGCAGTGCTAGAGTGTCAGGGCGTGAAGAGCAGTACTTC
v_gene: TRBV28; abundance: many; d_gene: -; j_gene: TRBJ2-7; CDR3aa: CASSYPHPEQYF; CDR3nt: TGTGCCAGCAGTTACCCCCACCCCGAGCAGTACTTC
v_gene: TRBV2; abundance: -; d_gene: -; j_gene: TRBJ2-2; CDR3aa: CASIPGPAANTGELFF; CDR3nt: TGTGCCAGCATCCCGGGGCCCGCTGCGAACACCGGGGAGCTGTTTTTT
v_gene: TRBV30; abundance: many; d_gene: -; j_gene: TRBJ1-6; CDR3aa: CAWRQGGSPLHF; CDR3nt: TGTGCCTGGAGACAGGGAGGTTCACCCCTCCACTTT
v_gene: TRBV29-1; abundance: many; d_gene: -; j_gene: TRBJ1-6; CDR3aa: CSVDERETLHF; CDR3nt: TGCAGCGTTGATGAAAGGGAAACCCTCCACTTT
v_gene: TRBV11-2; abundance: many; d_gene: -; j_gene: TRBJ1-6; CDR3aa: CASRLNYNSYNSPLHF; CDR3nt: TGTGCCAGCAGGTTGAACTATAACTCCTATAATTCACCCCTCCACTTT
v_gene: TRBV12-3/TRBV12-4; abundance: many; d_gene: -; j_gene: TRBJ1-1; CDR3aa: CASSWGYTEAFF; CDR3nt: TGTGCCAGCAGTTGGGGTTACACTGAAGCTTTCTTT
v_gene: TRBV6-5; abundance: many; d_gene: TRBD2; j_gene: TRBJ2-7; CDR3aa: CASGRSGGYEQYF; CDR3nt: TGTGCCAGCGGACGTAGCGGGGGGTACGAGCAGTACTTC
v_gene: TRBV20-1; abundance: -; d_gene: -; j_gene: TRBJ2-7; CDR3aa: CSARDLYTYEQYF; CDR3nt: TGCAGTGCTAGAGATCTATATACGTACGAGCAGTACTTC
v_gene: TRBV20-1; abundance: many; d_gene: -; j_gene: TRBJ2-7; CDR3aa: CSARPRTSGHYEQYF; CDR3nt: TGCAGTGCTAGGCCCCGAACCAGCGGACACTACGAGCAGTACTTC
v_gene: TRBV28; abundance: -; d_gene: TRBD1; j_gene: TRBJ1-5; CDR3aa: CASSNAGTGVGQPQHF; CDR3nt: TGTGCCAGCAGTAACGCCGGGACAGGGGTAGGTCAGCCCCAGCATTTT
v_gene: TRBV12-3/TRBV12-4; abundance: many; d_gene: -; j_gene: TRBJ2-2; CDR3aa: CASSLLGRSTGELFF; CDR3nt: TGTGCCAGCAGTTTATTGGGAAGGAGCACCGGGGAGCTGTTTTTT
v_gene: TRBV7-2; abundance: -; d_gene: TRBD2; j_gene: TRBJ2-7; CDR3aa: CASSLGGGRDYEQYF; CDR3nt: TGTGCCAGCAGCCTCGGTGGCGGGAGGGACTACGAGCAGTACTTC
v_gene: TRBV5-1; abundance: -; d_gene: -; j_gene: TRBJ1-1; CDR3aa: CASSATLQGWSTEAFF; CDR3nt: TGCGCCAGCAGCGCTACCCTACAGGGTTGGAGCACTGAAGCTTTCTTT
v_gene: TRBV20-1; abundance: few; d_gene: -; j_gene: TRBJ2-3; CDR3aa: CSAPRGSTDTQYF; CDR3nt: TGCAGTGCACCCAGAGGTAGCACAGATACGCAGTATTTT
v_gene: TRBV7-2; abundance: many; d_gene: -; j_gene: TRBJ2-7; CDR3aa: CASSGHFSYEQYF; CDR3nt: TGTGCCAGCAGCGGCCACTTCTCCTACGAGCAGTACTTC
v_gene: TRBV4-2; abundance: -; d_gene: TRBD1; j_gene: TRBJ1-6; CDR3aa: CASSRSRGYENSPLHF; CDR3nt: TGTGCCAGCAGCCGATCCAGGGGGTACGAAAATTCACCCCTCCACTTT
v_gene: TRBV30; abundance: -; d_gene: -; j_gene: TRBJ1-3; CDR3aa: CAWKRSGNTIYF; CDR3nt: TGTGCCTGGAAGAGATCTGGAAACACCATATATTTT